This T cell receptor beta chain is from a study of T cell responses to AZD1222 COVID-19 vaccine. Clones were sequenced by immunoSEQ multiplex PCR, and TCRdb holds only the in-frame ones, with some missing. The sample has 30,000 to 35,000 clones, about four fifths seen once. Germline lookup yields CDR1 MGHRA and CDR2 YSYEKL. With 3 bases removed from V and 8 bases from J, the gap between germline ends came to 10 bases. The CDR3 is 12 amino acids. The sequence was obtained from an adult who received the AZD1222 COVID-19 vaccine. The sequenced sample was peripheral blood, obtained 28 days after the second AZD1222 dose. The chain uses TRBV4-1 and TRBJ1-1; D perhaps matches TRBD1 (5 bases). This CDR3 is CASSHPNREAFF. CDR3 in DNA: TGCGCCAGCAGCCACCCAAACAGGGAAGCTTTCTTT.